These T cell receptor beta chains were read from a single sample in a study of cytomegalovirus exposure and HLA in healthy donors. Clones were sequenced by immunoSEQ multiplex PCR, and TCRdb holds only the in-frame ones, with some missing. The table shows about 160,000 clones, with about 81% occurring only once. What was sequenced was PBMCs. The receptors come from a girl aged 10 to 17 in good health and CMV-seropositive. CDR3s leave out the opening cysteine and the closing phenylalanine or tryptophan. A D gene is named only where the DNA matches it firmly. The size field is filled for only some rows; it gives once, few, many or a size class.

cdr3_aa,d_call,clone_size,j_call,v_call
ASSVSQGSGNTIY,-,-,TRBJ1-3,TRBV6-1
AWSVQLRSSGYT,-,-,TRBJ1-2,TRBV30
ASSGENPYEQY,-,-,TRBJ2-7,TRBV9
ASGTGTYEQY,TRBD1,once,TRBJ2-7,TRBV27
SAAGGRGTEAF,-,-,TRBJ1-1,TRBV29-1
SFRKKTYGYT,-,few,TRBJ1-2,TRBV29-1
ASRYQGLHYGYT,-,-,TRBJ1-2,TRBV28
ASSLAGRTDTQY,-,-,TRBJ2-3,TRBV5-5
ASSLDRLAGGPMAQY,TRBD2,-,TRBJ2-5,TRBV13
ATAVRVGSTDTQY,-,-,TRBJ2-3,TRBV7-8
ASSTQGQGVYGYT,TRBD1,-,TRBJ1-2,TRBV19
ASSERQGSSTDTQY,TRBD1,-,TRBJ2-3,TRBV25-1
ATSRDLGFSGQGGKKLF,TRBD1,-,TRBJ1-4,TRBV15
ASSGEQGSTEAF,-,few,TRBJ1-1,TRBV7-8
ASSSGLARNTGELF,TRBD2,few,TRBJ2-2,TRBV7-8
ASSSLGSLSYEQY,-,-,TRBJ2-7,TRBV6-1
ASSPLQHSGTGGNDEQY,TRBD1,few,TRBJ2-7,TRBV28
ASSSLALSTDTQY,-,-,TRBJ2-3,TRBV7-3
ASTRGTGELF,-,-,TRBJ2-2,TRBV6-5
ASSVVSGRALGNEQF,TRBD2,few,TRBJ2-1,TRBV9
ASSLGTGNSYEQY,TRBD1,medium-sized,TRBJ2-7,TRBV5-5
ASRRDRGSNEQF,TRBD1,-,TRBJ2-1,TRBV10-1
ASSPQTENTEAF,-,-,TRBJ1-1,TRBV18
TSSRPGLAEYTDTQY,-,-,TRBJ2-3,TRBV1
ASSGGRFTDTQY,-,-,TRBJ2-3,TRBV2
ASTLGAANTGELF,-,-,TRBJ2-2,TRBV2
ASSLTGGAYEQY,TRBD1,-,TRBJ2-7,TRBV27
ASSDTGWGNTIY,-,-,TRBJ1-3,TRBV2
ASSAADTQY,-,-,TRBJ2-3,TRBV10-1
ASSKGLQNTGELF,-,-,TRBJ2-2,TRBV2
ASSEAGWNNEQF,-,-,TRBJ2-1,TRBV7-2
ASSWTGRAYEQY,TRBD1,-,TRBJ2-7,TRBV27
ASSGLNEQF,-,-,TRBJ2-1,TRBV13
ASSLFGRGGNTEAF,-,-,TRBJ1-1,TRBV28
SVGGGSYNEQF,-,-,TRBJ2-1,TRBV29-1
ASQGDTSYEQY,-,-,TRBJ2-7,TRBV12-5
AGRDRDHEQY,TRBD1,few,TRBJ2-7,TRBV2
ASSPSPGQKRNTEAF,-,-,TRBJ1-1,TRBV5-1
ASSPTGTGFFQFNTEAF,TRBD1,-,TRBJ1-1,TRBV18
ASSEGAFSGNTIY,-,-,TRBJ1-3,TRBV6-1
ASSIAGDNTGELF,TRBD2,-,TRBJ2-2,TRBV5-6
ASSQSAGIIADTQY,-,-,TRBJ2-3,TRBV4-1